The present T cell receptor beta chain was sequenced within a study of T-cell reconstitution after alpha-beta-depleted transplantation in children. The CDR3 is 15 residues long. Trimming at V came to 3 bases and at J to 3 bases, leaving 4 bases not matched to a gene. This clonotype was observed a handful of times. Unique molecular identifiers were incorporated into the prepared TCRbeta library. TCRdb ran MiXCR on the PCR reads and lists one entry per CDR3 protein. The sample shows about 420,000 distinct CDR3 sequences, approximately 11% of them seen only once. The starting material was PBMCs from the stem cell graft donor, obtained from the stem cell graft. The TCR was taken from a human donor who donated a stem cell graft to a child with acute myeloid leukemia. The chain uses TRBV12-3 or TRBV12-4 and TRBJ2-4; 8 nucleotides align to TRBD1. CDR3 protein: CASSFSTGDKNIQYF. CDR3 in DNA: TGTGCCAGCAGTTTCTCGACAGGGGACAAAAACATTCAGTACTTC.